This T cell receptor beta chain was sequenced during a study of cytomegalovirus exposure and HLA in healthy donors. Germline V gene data show CDR1 as MDHEN and CDR2 as SYDVKM. The CDR3 runs to 14 residues. Trimming left V 6 bases short and J 2 bases short, with 14 bases between. General study results and limits: In vitro work confirmed that a few CMV-associated chains recognize CMV antigens.

The donors were members of the validation cohort comprising about 130 subjects, separate from the roughly 730-subject first cohort. Some clones are missing from TCRdb's copy, which holds only in-frame ones; the method was immunoSEQ multiplex PCR. The table includes roughly 300,000 clones, roughly 85% detected once. This clone was observed a handful of times. Its antigen is unknown. The TCR was taken from a young woman in good health and CMV-seronegative. The chain carries TRBV28 and TRBJ2-7; weak D call: TRBD2 (6 bases). The sample was PBMCs. DNA of the CDR3: TGTGCCAGCAGCCGTGGGACTTCCACCTACGAGCAGTACTTC. It is translated as CASSRGTSTYEQYF.